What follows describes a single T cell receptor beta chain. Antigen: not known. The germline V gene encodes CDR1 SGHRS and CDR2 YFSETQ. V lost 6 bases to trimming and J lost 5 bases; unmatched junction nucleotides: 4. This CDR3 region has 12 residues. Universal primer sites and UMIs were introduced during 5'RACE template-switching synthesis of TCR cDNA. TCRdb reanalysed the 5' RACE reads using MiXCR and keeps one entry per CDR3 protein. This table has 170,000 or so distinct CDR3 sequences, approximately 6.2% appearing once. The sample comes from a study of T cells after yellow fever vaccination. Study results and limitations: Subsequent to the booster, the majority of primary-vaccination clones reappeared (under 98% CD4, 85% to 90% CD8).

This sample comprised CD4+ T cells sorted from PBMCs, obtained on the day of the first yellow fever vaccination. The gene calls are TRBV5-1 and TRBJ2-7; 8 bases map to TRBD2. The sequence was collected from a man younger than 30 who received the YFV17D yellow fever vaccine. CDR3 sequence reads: CASNGGANEQYV. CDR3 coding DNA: TGCGCCAGCAACGGGGGGGCCAACGAGCAGTACGTC.